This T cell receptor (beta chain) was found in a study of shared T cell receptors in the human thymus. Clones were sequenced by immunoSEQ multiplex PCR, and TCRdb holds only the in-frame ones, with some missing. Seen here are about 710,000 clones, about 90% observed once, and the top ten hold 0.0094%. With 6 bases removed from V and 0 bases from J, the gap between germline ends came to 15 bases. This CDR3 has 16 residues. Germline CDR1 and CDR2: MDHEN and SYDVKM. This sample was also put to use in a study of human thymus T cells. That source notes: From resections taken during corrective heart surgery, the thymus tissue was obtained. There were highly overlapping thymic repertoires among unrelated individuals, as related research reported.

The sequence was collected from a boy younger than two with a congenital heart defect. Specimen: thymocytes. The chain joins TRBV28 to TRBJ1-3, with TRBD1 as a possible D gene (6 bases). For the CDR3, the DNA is TGTGCCAGCAGAGATCGGACAGTCCACTCTGGAAACACCATATATTTT. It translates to CASRDRTVHSGNTIYF. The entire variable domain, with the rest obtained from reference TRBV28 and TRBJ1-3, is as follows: DVKVTQSSRYLVKRTGEKVFLECVQDMDHENMFWYRQDPGLGLRLIYFSYDVKMKEKGDIPEGYSVSREKKERFSLILESASTNQTSMYLCASRDRTVHSGNTIYFGEGSWLTVV.